Presented here are 31 T cell receptor beta chains from one specimen sequenced in a study of blood T cell repertoires in COVID-19. Data came from immunoSEQ multiplex PCR; TCRdb stores just in-frame clones and leaves some out. This table holds about 160,000 clones, approximately 90% found once. Sequencing was done on a sample of peripheral blood. All receptors come from a man aged 18 to 29 with acute or convalescent COVID-19.

The chain employs TRBV5-1 and TRBJ2-2; tentative D call: TRBD2 (6 bases). The CDR3 extends over 14 amino acids. Trimming stripped 0 bases from V and 6 bases from J, with 9 bases between. Germline V CDR1 and CDR2: SGHRS, YFSETQ. CDR3 amino acids: CASSLAGAPGELFF. CDR3 nucleotides: TGCGCCAGCAGCTTGGCGGGAGCCCCCGGGGAGCTGTTTTTT.

The chain combines TRBV19 with TRBJ2-7; tentatively, D is TRBD1 (6 bases). CDR1 and CDR2 (germline): LNHDA, SQIVND (reference sequence). The CDR3 covers 17 residues. Trimming stripped 5 bases from V and 0 bases from J, with 20 bases between. The CDR3 spells CASSPVPYRTASYEQYF. The CDR3 region has the DNA TGTGCCAGTAGTCCGGTCCCGTATCGGACAGCCTCCTACGAGCAGTACTTC.

In its sample, this clone was seen once. This chain uses TRBV6-6 with TRBJ1-6; D is unresolved. Trimming stripped 6 bases from V and 6 bases from J, with 12 bases between. The length of the CDR3 is 14 residues. Germline V gives CDR1 MNHNY, CDR2 SVGAGI (reference sequence). The DNA of the CDR3 is TGTGCCAGCAGCCTGGACTCCCCTAATTCACCCCTCCACTTT. Translating gives CASSLDSPNSPLHF.

The chain is built from TRBV11-2 and TRBJ2-1; 8 bases agree with TRBD2. The CDR3 runs 17 residues. Unmatched junction bases numbered 9, after V lost 1 base and J lost 4 bases. CDR1 is SGHAT and CDR2 is FQNNGV in the germline V gene. The chain's CDR3 is CASSLVSGGGPYNEQFF. CDR3 bases: TGTGCCAGCAGCTTAGTAAGTGGCGGGGGGCCTTACAATGAGCAGTTCTTC.

V is TRBV5-1 and J is TRBJ1-1; D unresolved. CDR3 size: 14 residues. Germline V gene lookup returns CDR1 SGHRS and CDR2 YFSETQ. Trimming removed 0 bases at V and 3 bases at J, with 9 bases between. CDR3 amino acids: CASSLEGRDTEAFF. For the CDR3, the DNA is TGCGCCAGCAGCTTGGAAGGGAGGGACACTGAAGCTTTCTTT.

The chain combines TRBV12-3 or TRBV12-4 with TRBJ2-1, with no clear D. Trimming removed 2 bases from V and 4 bases from J, with 6 bases in between. This CDR3 has 13 amino acids. The DNA of the CDR3 is TGTGCCAGCAGTTTATCAGCGTACAATGAGCAGTTCTTC. Translation: CASSLSAYNEQFF.

This chain links TRBV11-2 with TRBJ1-6, with D possibly TRBD1 on 5 matching bases. Trimming took 4 bases from V and 0 from J, leaving 13 bases between them. This CDR3 is 17 amino acids long. Germline values: CDR1 SGHAT, CDR2 FQNNGV. The CDR3 nucleotides are TGTGCCAGCAGCTCAGGGCCGGCGAGCTCCTATAATTCACCCCTCCACTTT. Translation gives CASSSGPASSYNSPLHF.

As for this clone: This CDR3 is also generated by other DNA sequences in the sample. V gene TRBV19 combines with J gene TRBJ1-1; D is uncertain. In germline, CDR1 is LNHDA, CDR2 SQIVND (reference sequence). The CDR3 has 13 residues. V lost 3 bases to trimming and J lost 2 bases, with 7 bases between them. In nucleotides, the CDR3 is TGTGCCAGTAGTATGTCGGTCAACACTGAAGCTTTCTTT. This sequence encodes CASSMSVNTEAFF.

The chain couples TRBV18 to TRBJ1-2; no firm D call. Trimming stripped 6 bases from V and 3 bases from J, with 17 bases between. CDR1 and CDR2 (germline): KGHSH, LQKENI. The CDR3 loop spans 15 amino acids. DNA for the CDR3: TGTGCCAGCTCGATAGGAGGGCTAAATGACTATGGCTACACCTTC. Residues: CASSIGGLNDYGYTF.

V gene TRBV27 combines with J gene TRBJ1-4; 9 positions match TRBD1. Germline V lookup: CDR1 MNHEY, CDR2 SMNVEV (reference sequence). Germline trimming cut 4 bases from V and 7 bases from J; bases unmatched to any gene: 1. CDR3 size: 13 residues. DNA for the CDR3: TGTGCCAGCAGTTGGACAGGGGCTGAAAAACTGTTTTTT. It encodes CASSWTGAEKLFF.

The rearrangement joins TRBV5-5 to TRBJ2-7, with 7 bases lining up with TRBD1. From germline, CDR1 is SGHKS and CDR2 YYEKEE (reference sequence). V shed 2 bases, J shed 2 bases, and the junction held 4 bases outside the gene matches. The CDR3 loop spans 14 amino acids. The CDR3: CASSFRQGPYEQYF. For the CDR3, the DNA is TGTGCCAGCAGCTTTAGACAGGGTCCCTACGAGCAGTACTTC.

The chain employs TRBV30 and TRBJ2-5, with 7 bases aligning to TRBD1. V shed 3 bases and J 5 bases; nucleotides not matched to a gene: 3. CDR3 length: 12 residues. CDR1 is GTSNPN and CDR2 is SVGIG in the germline V gene (reference sequence). CDR3 DNA sequence: TGTGCCTGGAGAGGGGGCGCCGAGACCCAGTACTTC. This encodes CAWRGGAETQYF.

J is TRBJ1-2 and V is TRBV2, with D unclear. The V and J ends lost 7 bases and 4 bases respectively, with 16 bases between them. Germline V lookup: CDR1 SNHLY, CDR2 FYNNEI. The CDR3 length is 14 residues. CDR3 residues: CASNHRGSGYGYTF. The CDR3 coding sequence is TGTGCCAGCAATCACAGAGGCAGCGGCTATGGCTACACCTTC.

The chain recombines TRBV11-2 with TRBJ2-7; D might be TRBD2 (6 bases). The germline gives CDR1 SGHAT, CDR2 FQNNGV. Trimming removed 8 bases from V and 0 bases from J, with 14 bases in between. The CDR3 totals 14 residues. CDR3 residues: CASSPGTYSYEQYF. The CDR3 nucleotides read TGTGCCAGCTCACCCGGGACTTACTCCTACGAGCAGTACTTC.

This CDR3 is CASIRREGTEAFF. DNA of the CDR3: TGTGCCAGCATTCGTCGGGAGGGCACTGAAGCTTTCTTT. The chain employs TRBV6-5 and TRBJ1-1; no reliable D call. The length of the CDR3 is 13 residues. The V gene lost 7 bases and the J gene lost 4 bases, with 13 bases spanning the gap. Germline CDR1 reads MNHEY; CDR2 reads SVGAGI.

This clone was recorded only once. The chain couples TRBV19 to TRBJ2-5, with D hard to call. V was clipped by 5 bases and J by 5 bases, with 9 bases between them. The V gene's germline CDR1 is LNHDA and CDR2 SQIVND (reference sequence). The CDR3 contains 12 residues. CDR3 DNA sequence: TGTGCCAGTAGTGAGTCAGCGGAGACCCAGTACTTC. It translates to CASSESAETQYF.

This chain joins TRBV6-5 and TRBJ1-1, with TRBD1 as a possible D gene (5 bases). This CDR3 comprises 13 residues. The germline V and J ends were trimmed by 2 bases and 8 bases, with 12 bases remaining between them. Germline-derived CDR1 and CDR2 are MNHEY and SVGAGI. The CDR3 coding sequence is TGTGCCAGCAGTTACGCCGGACAAAGGGAAGCTTTCTTT. As protein: CASSYAGQREAFF.

This clone has a single count. The chain couples TRBV6-5 to TRBJ1-2; D unclear. In germline, CDR1 is MNHEY, CDR2 SVGAGI. Deletions cut 7 bases from V and 8 bases from J, with 14 bases between. The CDR3 runs to 12 residues. In nucleotides, the CDR3 is TGTGCCAGCACCGATTCGGGGTTCGGCTACACCTTC. Amino acid sequence: CASTDSGFGYTF.

The chain couples TRBV6-5 to TRBJ2-3, with a weak D call TRBD2 (7 bases). V shed 0 bases and J shed 6 bases, with 16 bases lying between them. Germline V gives CDR1 MNHEY, CDR2 SVGAGI. CDR3 length: 16 residues. CDR3 nucleotides: TGTGCCAGCAGTTACTCGGGGACTATAGGGGGGGATACGCAGTATTTT. Encoded protein: CASSYSGTIGGDTQYF.

The chain is built from TRBV10-2 and TRBJ1-1; no clear D. The CDR3 loop spans 14 amino acids. Looked up from germline, CDR1 is WSHSY and CDR2 is SAAADI. The V end was cut by 1 base, the J end by 1 base, with 7 bases between. The CDR3 loop reads CASSELGANTEAFF. The CDR3 DNA follows: TGCGCCAGCAGTGAGTTGGGAGCGAACACTGAAGCTTTCTTT.

The chain uses TRBV18 and TRBJ1-6; the match to TRBD1 covers 7 bases. This CDR3 has 14 residues. CDR1 is KGHSH and CDR2 is LQKENI in the germline V gene. The trim removed 2 bases at V and 10 bases at J, leaving 5 bases unmatched. The CDR3 spells CASSPGGQASPLHF. The CDR3, as DNA: TGTGCCAGCTCACCAGGAGGACAGGCATCACCCCTCCACTTT.

The rearrangement uses TRBV6-1 and TRBJ2-5, with D tentatively TRBD1 (5 bases). CDR1 MNHNS and CDR2 SASEGT come from the germline V gene. The CDR3 extends over 15 amino acids. V lost 2 bases and J lost 1, with 11 bases in between. CDR3 region: CASSESQTVQETQYF. The CDR3 DNA reads TGTGCCAGCAGTGAAAGTCAGACAGTCCAAGAGACCCAGTACTTC.

The gene calls are TRBV6-5 and TRBJ2-7, with TRBD1 matching 7 bases. Unmatched junction bases numbered 11, after V lost 4 bases and J lost 5 bases. The CDR3 consists of 15 residues. Per germline, CDR1 MNHEY and CDR2 SVGAGI. CDR3 residues: CASSSHQTGRDEQYF. CDR3 sequence (DNA): TGTGCCAGCAGTTCTCACCAGACAGGGCGGGACGAGCAGTACTTC.

In its sample, this clone was seen a few times. V is TRBV29-1 and J is TRBJ1-3; D gene unclear. The CDR3 totals 12 residues. The germline CDR1 and CDR2 sequences are SQVTM and ANQGSEA. Trimming took 4 bases from V and 2 from J, leaving 6 bases between them. The CDR3 region has the DNA TGCAGCGTTGCCGGGACTGGAAACACCATATATTTT. Residues: CSVAGTGNTIYF.

The chain combines TRBV6-5 with TRBJ2-7; TRBD1 agrees at 8 bases. The CDR3 extends over 13 amino acids. With V trimmed by 7 bases and J by 4 bases, 6 bases remained unmatched. The germline gives CDR1 MNHEY, CDR2 SVGAGI. The CDR3 loop reads CASTPGTGYEQYF. The CDR3 nucleotides are TGTGCCAGCACCCCCGGGACAGGTTACGAGCAGTACTTC.

This clone is medium-sized in the sample. The gene calls are TRBV6-5 and TRBJ1-1; 9 nucleotides agree with TRBD1. The CDR3 spans 12 residues. J was trimmed by 8 bases and V by 5 bases; bases with no gene match: 3. From germline, CDR1 is MNHEY and CDR2 SVGAGI. CDR3 region: CASSKGQGEAFF. CDR3 coding DNA: TGTGCCAGCAGTAAGGGACAGGGAGAAGCTTTCTTT.

The chain combines TRBV7-6 with TRBJ2-5, with TRBD1 identical over 9 bases. Unmatched junction bases numbered 8, after V lost 4 bases and J lost 5 bases. The CDR3 sequence is 15 residues long. Germline V CDR1 and CDR2: SGHVS, FNYEAQ. CDR3 protein: CASSYTGGAEETQYF. In DNA form, the CDR3 reads TGTGCCAGCAGCTACACAGGGGGCGCGGAGGAGACCCAGTACTTC.

This sequence joins TRBV30 and TRBJ1-1; 8 positions match TRBD1. CDR1 GTSNPN and CDR2 SVGIG come from the germline V gene (reference sequence). V lost 4 bases and J lost 5; bases outside the gene matches: 6. This CDR3 contains 13 residues. In DNA form, the CDR3 reads TGTGCCTGGACAGGGGGCGCGGAAACTGAAGCTTTCTTT. Translation: CAWTGGAETEAFF.

This clone was detected only a few times. The J gene is TRBJ2-7, the V gene TRBV23-1, with 9 bases fitting TRBD1. TRBV23-1 is sorted into the ORF group, with uncertain function. Germline trimming cut 7 bases from V and 5 bases from J; bases unmatched to any gene: 6. The CDR3 spans 13 residues. The CDR3 nucleotides are TGCGCCAGCACCGGGACAGGGAGCCACGAGCAGTACTTC. The encoded protein is CASTGTGSHEQYF.

This clone was detected only once. V usage is TRBV27 and J usage is TRBJ1-1, with D possibly TRBD1 on 5 matching bases. Germline loops: CDR1 MNHEY, CDR2 SMNVEV (reference sequence). Trimming took 4 bases from V and 0 from J, leaving 18 bases between them. This CDR3 is 17 amino acids long. CDR3 amino acids: CASSSVVGTPMNTEAFF. The CDR3 nucleotides read TGTGCCAGCAGTTCAGTAGTCGGGACTCCGATGAACACTGAAGCTTTCTTT.

The rearrangement uses TRBV6-5 and TRBJ2-7; 9 bases align to TRBD1. The CDR3 extends over 16 amino acids. The germline CDR1 and CDR2 sequences are MNHEY and SVGAGI. J lost 3 bases, V lost 0 bases, and 6 bases had no gene match. Here the CDR3 reads CASSYSVGQGSYEQYF. The CDR3 DNA reads TGTGCCAGCAGTTACTCTGTAGGACAGGGGAGCTACGAGCAGTACTTC.